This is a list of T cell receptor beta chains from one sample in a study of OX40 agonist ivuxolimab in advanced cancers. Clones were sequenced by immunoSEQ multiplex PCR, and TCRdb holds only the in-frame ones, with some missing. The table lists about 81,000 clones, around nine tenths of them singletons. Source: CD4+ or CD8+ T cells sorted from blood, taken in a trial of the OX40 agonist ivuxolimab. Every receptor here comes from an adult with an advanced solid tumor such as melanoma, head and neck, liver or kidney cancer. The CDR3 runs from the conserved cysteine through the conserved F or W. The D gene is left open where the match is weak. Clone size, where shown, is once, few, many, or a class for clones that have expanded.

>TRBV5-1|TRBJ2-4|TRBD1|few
TGCGCCAGCAGCTTGTCGGGACAGGTCGGCATTCAGTACTTC
CASSLSGQVGIQYF
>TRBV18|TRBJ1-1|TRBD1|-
TGTGCCAGCTCACCATCGGGACAGTCGGGCGCTGAAGCTTTCTTT
CASSPSGQSGAEAFF
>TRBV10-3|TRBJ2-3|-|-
TGTGCCACCGGAGGGGGGGCAGGCACAGATACGCAGTATTTT
CATGGGAGTDTQYF
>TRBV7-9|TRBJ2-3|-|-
TGTGCCAGCAGCTTAGGACTTCCCGCCACAGATACGCAGTATTTT
CASSLGLPATDTQYF
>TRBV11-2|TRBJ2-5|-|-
TGTGCCAGCAGCTTTCGCCCCCAAGAGACCCAGTACTTC
CASSFRPQETQYF
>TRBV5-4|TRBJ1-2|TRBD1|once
TGTGCCAGCAGCCGGACAGGGCCTTACGGCTACACCTTC
CASSRTGPYGYTF
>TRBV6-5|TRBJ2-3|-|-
TGTGCCAGCACCCCGGGGGCCGGAGGCACAGATACGCAGTATTTT
CASTPGAGGTDTQYF
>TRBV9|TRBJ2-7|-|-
TGTGCCAGCAGCGTAGCATCAGGGACTGCCTACGAGCAGTACTTC
CASSVASGTAYEQYF
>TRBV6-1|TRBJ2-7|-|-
TGTGCCAGCAGTGCTTGGATTGTCGGGCAGTACTTC
CASSAWIVGQYF
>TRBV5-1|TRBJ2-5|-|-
TGCGCCAGCAGCTTGACCACTCGTCTCGGTCTAGGAGAAGAGACCCAGTACTTC
CASSLTTRLGLGEETQYF